The source of this T cell receptor (beta chain) is a study of shared clonotypes between healthy human individuals. Trimming removed 2 bases at V and 2 bases at J, with 9 bases between. Germline lookup yields CDR1 MNHNS and CDR2 SASEGT. There are 14 residues in the CDR3. The data were produced by immunoSEQ multiplex PCR, yet TCRdb's version contains in-frame clones alone and is incomplete. The repertoire consists of about 1 million clones, with more than 60% occurring once and the leading ten covering approximately 1.5%. Only a few counts were recorded for this clone. The clonotype originates from a young man in good health. Sample: memory CD4+ T cells sorted from blood. The subset is: CD45RA-negative fraction. This sequence joins TRBV6-1 and TRBJ1-2; D gene ambiguous. DNA for the CDR3: TGTGCCAGCAGTGAACGGGCGGGAAACTATGGCTACACCTTC. Its translation is CASSERAGNYGYTF.